The T cell receptor beta chain described here comes from a study of blood T cell repertoires in COVID-19. Study in general: COVID-19 samples from acute and convalescent phases originated in the United States, Italy and Spain. PBMCs, B-cell-depleted T cells, or T cells provided the cDNA or gDNA that made up the material.

In the study's own analysis: Amplifying reference gene primers gave estimates of nucleated cell counts. Sequencing used immunoSEQ multiplex PCR; TCRdb keeps in-frame clones, though not all of them. V, J and clone size were drawn from that table, and D and trimming were deduced from the DNA. The data hold roughly 49,000 clones, with 80% to 90% observed a single time. Germline loops: CDR1 SGHNT, CDR2 YYREEE (reference sequence). With 4 bases removed from V and 0 bases from J, the gap between germline ends came to 13 bases. This CDR3 is built from 16 residues. The TCR sequence derives from an elderly woman with acute or convalescent COVID-19. V usage is TRBV5-4 and J usage is TRBJ2-2; D may be TRBD2 (5 bases). Sample: peripheral blood. DNA of the CDR3: TGTGCCAGCAGCCCCCAAGAGGGTACGAACACCGGGGAGCTGTTTTTT. It is translated as CASSPQEGTNTGELFF.